The 27 T cell receptor beta chains below were found in one sample sequenced in a study of cytomegalovirus exposure and HLA in healthy donors. PCR primers comprised 60 Vbeta and 13 Jbeta primers. TCRdb's table, derived via immunoSEQ multiplex PCR, lists solely in-frame clones and lacks some. The table records 95,000 to 150,000 clones, 75% to 85% of them present only once. Sample: PBMCs. The source of these receptors is a woman aged 50 to 60 in good health and CMV-seropositive.

V gene TRBV27 combines with J gene TRBJ1-6; weak D call: TRBD1 (6 bases). The CDR3 spans 14 residues. Germline V gene lookup returns CDR1 MNHEY and CDR2 SMNVEV (reference sequence). The germline V and J ends were trimmed by 2 bases and 7 bases, with 9 bases remaining between them. The CDR3 is CASSLTGKNSPLHF. As DNA, the CDR3 is TGTGCCAGCAGTTTAACAGGGAAAAATTCACCCCTCCACTTT.

This clone was detected a few times. J is TRBJ2-7 and V is TRBV11-2; TRBD1 matches 7 bases. Trimming at V came to 7 bases and at J to 3 bases, leaving 6 bases not matched to a gene. Germline V gene data show CDR1 as SGHAT and CDR2 as FQNNGV. CDR3 length: 13 residues. CDR3 loop: CASTRDRDYEQYF. The CDR3, as DNA: TGTGCCAGCACCAGAGACAGGGACTACGAGCAGTACTTC. The complete variable domain, with remaining parts taken from reference TRBV11-2 and TRBJ2-7, reads EAGVAQSPRYKIIEKRQSVAFWCNPISGHATLYWYQQILGQGPKLLIQFQNNGVVDDSQLPKDRFSAERLKGVDSTLKIQPAKLEDSAVYLCASTRDRDYEQYFGPGTRLTVT.

With regard to this clone: At one of its ends the junction is not consistent with the germline gene, which may arise from a read error. This sequence joins TRBV7-9 and TRBJ2-7; D gene unclear. Germline V gene sequence: CDR1 SEHNR, CDR2 FQNEAQ (reference sequence). CDR3 length: 11 residues. The CDR3 DNA sequence: TGTACCAGCAGCGCCACATACGAGCAGTACTTC. This encodes CTSSATYEQYF.

The chain combines TRBV19 with TRBJ2-1, with a tentative D call TRBD1 (6 bases). V dropped 6 bases and J dropped 12 bases, with 18 bases sitting between them. Germline CDR1 reads LNHDA; CDR2 reads SQIVND (reference sequence). The CDR3 has 13 residues. The CDR3 DNA reads TGTGCCAGTAGACAAATGGGGGCCGAGGGGCAGTTCTTC. As protein: CASRQMGAEGQFF.

The rearrangement links TRBV18 to TRBJ2-5; 8 positions match TRBD2. Per germline, CDR1 KGHSH and CDR2 LQKENI. Trimming took 1 base from V and 4 from J; bases not matched to a gene: 2. This CDR3 has 14 amino acids. CDR3 loop: CASSPRGGRETQYF. The CDR3 DNA is TGTGCCAGCTCACCACGCGGGGGGCGAGAGACCCAGTACTTC.

The chain carries TRBV27 and TRBJ2-7; D is perhaps TRBD1 (6 bases). The germline CDR1 and CDR2 sequences are MNHEY and SMNVEV (reference sequence). The CDR3 has 13 amino acids. V lost 7 bases and J lost 7, with 17 bases in between. CDR3 coding DNA: TGTGCCAGCACCCTGGGGCAGGGGAGAGAGCAGTACTTC. It encodes CASTLGQGREQYF.

This clone was seen a few times. The CDR3 DNA is TGTGCCAGCAGCCTACCCGGAAACACCATATATTTT. It encodes CASSLPGNTIYF. V is TRBV7-2 and J is TRBJ1-3; D not resolved. The CDR3 totals 12 residues. The V end was cut by 5 bases, the J end by 4 bases, with 6 bases between. Germline assignment: CDR1 SGHTA and CDR2 FQGNSA.

J is TRBJ2-3 and V is TRBV7-2; TRBD2 matches 8 bases. This CDR3 is 16 amino acids long. The V and J ends lost 5 bases and 1 base, in that order; junction bases with no gene match: 8. Germline-derived CDR1 and CDR2 are SGHTA and FQGNSA. CDR3 nucleotides: TGTGCCAGCAGCCGGATCAGCGGGGGAGGCACAGATACGCAGTATTTT. It encodes CASSRISGGGTDTQYF.

This clone was observed a few times. V usage is TRBV27 and J usage is TRBJ2-7; D might be TRBD2 (6 bases). The germline CDR1 and CDR2 sequences are MNHEY and SMNVEV (reference sequence). The V end was cut by 4 bases, the J end by 3 bases, with 16 bases between. CDR3 length: 15 amino acids. CDR3 bases: TGTGCCAGCAGTTCTATCGTCGGGGGAAACTACGAGCAGTACTTC. This translates into CASSSIVGGNYEQYF.

The chain joins TRBV5-1 to TRBJ2-2; 13 nucleotides agree with TRBD2. Germline V gives CDR1 SGHRS, CDR2 YFSETQ. The V segment lost 4 bases and the J segment 8 bases; nucleotides outside the gene matches: 5. The CDR3 totals 15 residues. For the CDR3, the DNA is TGCGCCAGCAGCGCCGGGACTAGCGGGATTGGGGAGCTGTTTTTT. It yields the protein CASSAGTSGIGELFF.

The chain combines TRBV7-2 with TRBJ1-1, with TRBD1 matching over 8 bases. CDR1 and CDR2 from the germline V gene are SGHTA and FQGNSA. The V segment lost 4 bases and the J segment 6 bases; nucleotides outside the gene matches: 4. The CDR3 length is 13 residues. CDR3 loop: CASSSGRGPEAFF. The DNA of the CDR3 is TGTGCCAGCAGCTCGGGCAGGGGGCCTGAAGCTTTCTTT.

V is TRBV7-6 and J is TRBJ2-7; 10 bases map to TRBD1. Germline-derived CDR1 and CDR2 are SGHVS and FNYEAQ. This CDR3 has 13 amino acids. V shed 5 bases and J 6 bases; nucleotides not matched to a gene: 4. In nucleotides, the CDR3 is TGTGCCAGCAGCGACAGGGGGCGTCGCGAGCAGTACTTC. Its translation is CASSDRGRREQYF.

This chain joins TRBV18 and TRBJ1-1; a weak D match, TRBD1 (6 bases). Germline V gene lookup returns CDR1 KGHSH and CDR2 LQKENI. The CDR3 is 15 residues long. With 3 bases removed from V and 2 bases from J, the gap between germline ends came to 13 bases. The CDR3 bases are TGTGCCAGCTCACCTTGGACAGCCTTTAACACTGAAGCTTTCTTT. Protein sequence: CASSPWTAFNTEAFF. Complete variable domain (other parts from reference TRBV18 and TRBJ1-1): NAGVMQNPRHLVRRRGQEARLRCSPMKGHSHVYWYRQLPEEGLKFMVYLQKENIIDESGMPKERFSAEFPKEGPSILRIQQVVRGDSAAYFCASSPWTAFNTEAFFGQGTRLTVV.

The chain recombines TRBV30 with TRBJ1-3; a possible D gene is TRBD1 (5 bases). The CDR3 spans 14 residues. The V end was cut by 8 bases, the J end by 0 bases, with 14 bases between. Germline V CDR1 and CDR2: GTSNPN, SVGIG (reference sequence). CDR3 in DNA: TGTGCCGGGGCTCGGGGGATCTCTGGAAACACCATATATTTT. Amino acid sequence: CAGARGISGNTIYF.

V gene TRBV19 combines with J gene TRBJ1-1; D uncertain. CDR1 is LNHDA, CDR2 SQIVND, per germline (reference sequence). V lost 5 bases and J lost 2, with 12 bases in between. CDR3 length: 14 amino acids. CDR3 nucleotide sequence: TGTGCCAGTAGTCATAGGAGCCGCAACACTGAAGCTTTCTTT. Its translation is CASSHRSRNTEAFF. The variable domain in full, completed from reference TRBV19 and TRBJ1-1, reads DGGITQSPKYLFRKEGQNVTLSCEQNLNHDAMYWYRQDPGQGLRLIYYSQIVNDFQKGDIAEGYSVSREKKESFPLTVTSAQKNPTAFYLCASSHRSRNTEAFFGQGTRLTVV.

The gene calls are TRBV14 and TRBJ1-5; no firm D call. In germline, CDR1 is SGHDN, CDR2 FVKESK. V lost 3 bases, J lost 7 bases, and 7 bases lay in between. The CDR3 is 12 residues long. As DNA, the CDR3 is TGTGCCAGCAGCCAGGGAGGGCAGCCCCAGCATTTT. Its protein product is CASSQGGQPQHF.

This chain uses TRBV14 with TRBJ2-7; 12 nucleotides align to TRBD1. Germline CDR1 and CDR2: SGHDN and FVKESK. The CDR3 length is 17 residues. J was trimmed by 5 bases and V by 1 base; bases with no gene match: 9. DNA of the CDR3: TGTGCCAGCAGCCAAGGGGGAACCGGGACAGGGGGCAACGAGCAGTACTTC. Translation: CASSQGGTGTGGNEQYF.

The V call is TRBV5-1, the J call TRBJ2-7, with a possible D match to TRBD2 (6 bases). The V end was cut by 3 bases, the J end by 6 bases, with 16 bases between. The CDR3 covers 14 residues. Per the germline V gene, CDR1 is SGHRS and CDR2 is YFSETQ. CDR3 sequence: CASSWGKEGAEQYF. The CDR3 DNA reads TGCGCCAGCAGCTGGGGGAAGGAGGGAGCCGAGCAGTACTTC.

The chain employs TRBV11-2 and TRBJ2-7, with D unclear. The CDR3 extends over 11 amino acids. CDR1 and CDR2 (germline): SGHAT, FQNNGV. V gave up 1 base and J gave up 5 bases, with 3 bases separating them. CDR3 DNA: TGTGCCAGCAGCTTAGCCAACGAGCAGTACTTC. It codes for CASSLANEQYF.

This chain uses TRBV9 with TRBJ2-7, with 9 nucleotides matching TRBD2. Germline V CDR1 and CDR2: SGDLS, YYNGEE. V lost 0 bases, J lost 2 bases, and 6 bases stayed unmatched. CDR3 length: 16 residues. As DNA, the CDR3 is TGTGCCAGCAGCGTAGGCCCTAGCGGGAAAGCCTACGAGCAGTACTTC. Its translation is CASSVGPSGKAYEQYF.

The chain combines TRBV5-1 with TRBJ2-2, with 11 positions matching TRBD1. The CDR3 has 17 amino acids. Germline loops: CDR1 SGHRS, CDR2 YFSETQ. The V segment lost 0 bases and the J segment 3 bases; nucleotides outside the gene matches: 4. The CDR3 DNA follows: TGCGCCAGCAGCTTGGGGCCGGGACAGGGGGACACCGGGGAGCTGTTTTTT. Translating gives CASSLGPGQGDTGELFF.

This clone was observed a handful of times. The chain recombines TRBV29-1 with TRBJ2-1, with D maybe TRBD1 (7 bases). The CDR3 is 12 amino acids. V lost 5 bases and J 7 bases, leaving 12 bases between the germline ends. The germline gives CDR1 SQVTM, CDR2 ANQGSEA. The CDR3 region has the DNA TGCAGCGTTTCCAGGGGGGAGAATGAGCAGTTCTTC. Protein: CSVSRGENEQFF.

This clone was counted between two and nine times. The gene calls are TRBV14 and TRBJ1-4; no clear D gene. The V end was cut by 4 bases, the J end by 7 bases, with 10 bases between. Germline V CDR1 and CDR2: SGHDN, FVKESK. The CDR3 loop spans 13 amino acids. This CDR3 is CASSLGRVEKLFF. The CDR3 DNA sequence: TGTGCCAGCAGCCTCGGGCGGGTTGAAAAACTGTTTTTT.

V and J are TRBV7-8 and TRBJ1-1; D is undetermined. This CDR3 has 13 amino acids. Trimming left V 5 bases short and J 4 bases short, with 11 bases between. Germline loops: CDR1 SGHVS, CDR2 FQNEAQ. In nucleotides, the CDR3 is TGTGCCAGCAGCCAAGTATGGAGCACTGAAGCTTTCTTT. As protein: CASSQVWSTEAFF.

The chain uses TRBV4-3 and TRBJ2-5, with 9 nucleotides matching TRBD2. CDR1 is LGHNA, CDR2 YSLEER, per germline. The trim removed 0 bases at V and 5 bases at J, leaving 7 bases unmatched. There are 16 residues in the CDR3. The DNA for the CDR3 is TGCGCCAGCAGCCAAGATTTAGGACTAGCGCCCGAGACCCAGTACTTC. It specifies CASSQDLGLAPETQYF.

The sample holds a few counts of this clone. The chain is built from TRBV6-5 and TRBJ2-7; weak D call: TRBD1 (5 bases). The CDR3 spans 14 residues. Germline V gene sequence: CDR1 MNHEY, CDR2 SVGAGI. Trimming removed 0 bases at V and 2 bases at J, with 8 bases between. The CDR3 protein is CASSYSSRAYEQYF. In DNA form, the CDR3 reads TGTGCCAGCAGTTACTCATCCAGGGCCTACGAGCAGTACTTC.

The J gene is TRBJ1-4, the V gene TRBV4-1, with a possible D match to TRBD1 (5 bases). The CDR3 spans 17 residues. Germline V gene lookup returns CDR1 MGHRA and CDR2 YSYEKL. Deletions cut 4 bases from V and 4 bases from J, with 19 bases between. The CDR3 loop reads CASSPLAGMRVNEKLFF. The CDR3 region has the DNA TGCGCCAGCAGCCCGCTGGCAGGGATGAGAGTTAATGAAAAACTGTTTTTT.